One sample yielded the 17 T cell receptor beta chains listed below, sequenced in a study of blood T cell repertoires in COVID-19. Assay used: immunoSEQ multiplex PCR; TCRdb lists only in-frame clones, some missing. The repertoire holds about 64,000 clones, with roughly 78% as singletons. Sequencing was performed on peripheral blood. These receptors all stem from a man aged 60 to 75 with COVID-19, enrolled during active disease.

This clone was seen only a few times. CDR3 protein: CASSPGTSGRAVPIEQFF. CDR3 DNA sequence: TGTGCCAGCAGCCCCGGGACTAGCGGGAGGGCCGTCCCCATTGAGCAGTTCTTC. The chain is built from TRBV7-6 and TRBJ2-1; TRBD2 aligns across 16 bases. V lost 5 bases and J lost 9; bases outside the gene matches: 13. Germline V gives CDR1 SGHVS, CDR2 FNYEAQ. CDR3 length: 18 residues.

The chain combines TRBV7-9 with TRBJ2-7, with 7 positions matching TRBD1. The germline V gene encodes CDR1 SEHNR and CDR2 FQNEAQ (reference sequence). This CDR3 contains 11 residues. The V segment lost 9 bases and the J segment 2 bases; nucleotides outside the gene matches: 1. The CDR3 reads CASGTAYEQYF. The DNA of the CDR3 is TGTGCCAGTGGGACAGCCTACGAGCAGTACTTC.

The gene calls are TRBV18 and TRBJ2-2; a weak D match, TRBD2 (6 bases). The germline gives CDR1 KGHSH, CDR2 LQKENI. With 3 bases removed from V and 0 bases from J, the gap between germline ends came to 11 bases. The CDR3 totals 16 residues. CDR3 in amino acids: CASSPSRGPNTGELFF. CDR3 sequence (DNA): TGTGCCAGCTCACCGTCGCGGGGTCCGAACACCGGGGAGCTGTTTTTT.

The chain carries TRBV11-3 and TRBJ2-5; 9 bases are shared with TRBD1. Germline assignment: CDR1 SGHNT and CDR2 YENEEA. V lost 2 bases to trimming and J lost 8 bases; unmatched junction nucleotides: 6. The CDR3 is 14 amino acids. CDR3 coding DNA: TGTGCCAGCAGCTTATATGGGACAGGGTCCACCCAGTACTTC. Its protein is CASSLYGTGSTQYF.

The table lists this clone with a few counts. V usage is TRBV25-1 and J usage is TRBJ2-2; D is undetermined. This CDR3 comprises 17 residues. V shed 2 bases and J shed 5 bases, with 18 bases lying between them. The germline gives CDR1 MGHDK, CDR2 SYGVNS. CDR3 residues: CASSEISRSAWTGELFF. CDR3 sequence (DNA): TGTGCCAGCAGTGAAATATCTCGGAGTGCATGGACCGGGGAGCTGTTTTTT.

V usage is TRBV12-5 and J usage is TRBJ2-4; 8 nucleotides agree with TRBD1. This CDR3 comprises 12 residues. J lost 15 bases, V lost 0 bases, and 4 bases had no gene match. Germline V lookup: CDR1 LGHNT, CDR2 FRNRAP. The CDR3 DNA sequence: TGTGCTAGTGGTTTGGTAGGGACAGGTTGGTACTTC. It yields the protein CASGLVGTGWYF.

This chain uses TRBV12-1 with TRBJ2-2; TRBD1, the table's D call, lacks a check against the DNA. TRBV12-1 is noted as a pseudogene. This CDR3 comprises 12 residues. This CDR3 is CASSDREGELFF. The CDR3 DNA is TGTGCCAGCAGCGACAGGGAAGGGGAGCTGTTTTTT.

CDR3 nucleotides: TGTGCCAGCAGTTTTCGGAGGGGTCAGCCCCAGCATTTT. This sequence encodes CASSFRRGQPQHF. The chain couples TRBV28 to TRBJ1-5; D perhaps matches TRBD1 (5 bases). Germline assignment: CDR1 MDHEN and CDR2 SYDVKM. V lost 3 bases, J lost 6 bases, and 9 bases lay in between. The CDR3 covers 13 residues.

The chain is built from TRBV27 and TRBJ2-2; D gene unclear. Deletions cut 6 bases from V and 4 bases from J, with 6 bases between. The CDR3 runs 12 residues. Germline CDR1 reads MNHEY; CDR2 reads SMNVEV (reference sequence). CDR3 sequence reads: CASSPTTGELFF. The CDR3 DNA reads as TGTGCCAGCAGCCCTACCACCGGGGAGCTGTTTTTT.

This clone showed up just once. The chain combines TRBV5-1 with TRBJ2-2; TRBD1 matches 7 bases. With V trimmed by 0 bases and J by 1 base, 3 bases remained unmatched. The CDR3 is 16 residues long. Looked up from germline, CDR1 is SGHRS and CDR2 is YFSETQ. The CDR3 nucleotides are TGCGCCAGCAGCTTGGTACAGGGGCGGAACACCGGGGAGCTGTTTTTT. It codes for CASSLVQGRNTGELFF.

This clone is a singleton in its sample. This chain uses TRBV3-1 (or the pseudogene TRBV3-2) with TRBJ1-3; D is undetermined. V lost 4 bases, J lost 0 bases, and 10 bases lay in between. The CDR3 runs 15 residues. CDR1 and CDR2 from the germline V gene are LGHDT and YNNKEL (reference sequence). The CDR3 here is CASSLNRDSGNTIYF. The CDR3 coding sequence is TGTGCCAGCAGCCTCAACCGGGACTCTGGAAACACCATATATTTT.

The chain uses TRBV12-3 or TRBV12-4 and TRBJ1-5, with 9 bases matching TRBD1. The CDR3 has 13 residues. J gave up 7 bases and V 7 bases, and 5 bases lay outside the gene matches. The CDR3: CASTPGQGQPQHF. The DNA for the CDR3 is TGTGCCAGCACTCCGGGACAGGGACAGCCCCAGCATTTT.

The chain carries TRBV3-1 (or the pseudogene TRBV3-2) and TRBJ1-1; D unresolved. The V gene's germline CDR1 is LGHDT and CDR2 YNNKEL (reference sequence). Trimming left V 0 bases short and J 2 bases short, with 7 bases between. The CDR3 extends over 14 amino acids. The CDR3 here is CASSQEASNTEAFF. CDR3 nucleotide sequence: TGTGCCAGCAGCCAAGAGGCCTCCAACACTGAAGCTTTCTTT.

This clone has a handful of counts. V and J are TRBV6-2 or TRBV6-3 and TRBJ2-3; 9 nucleotides line up with TRBD2. The CDR3 runs to 15 residues. Germline-derived CDR1 and CDR2 are MNHEY and SVGEGT. J gave up 1 base and V 2 bases, and 1 base lay outside the gene matches. This CDR3 reads CASSYKRGGTDTQYF. The CDR3 coding sequence is TGTGCCAGCAGTTACAAGCGGGGGGGCACAGATACGCAGTATTTT.

V usage is TRBV12-5 and J usage is TRBJ2-1; the match to TRBD2 covers 7 bases. J lost 7 bases, V lost 0 bases, and 3 bases had no gene match. Germline values: CDR1 LGHNT, CDR2 FRNRAP. The CDR3 is 14 amino acids. CDR3 sequence (DNA): TGTGCTAGTGGTTTGGTACAAGCGGGGAATGAGCAGTTCTTC. Protein: CASGLVQAGNEQFF.

This rearrangement joins TRBV2 to TRBJ2-2, with D perhaps matching TRBD2 (6 bases). Trimming pared 4 bases from V and 7 bases from J, leaving 13 bases between. Germline V CDR1 and CDR2: SNHLY, FYNNEI. The CDR3 spans 14 residues. The CDR3 is CASSVDRGGGELFF. DNA of the CDR3: TGTGCCAGCAGTGTGGACCGGGGAGGCGGGGAGCTGTTTTTT.

V is TRBV7-2 and J is TRBJ2-5; 11 bases are shared with TRBD2. J was trimmed by 4 bases and V by 5 bases; bases with no gene match: 6. The CDR3 is 15 amino acids. CDR1 is SGHTA and CDR2 is FQGNSA in the germline V gene. CDR3 DNA sequence: TGTGCCAGCAGCCATCGGACTAGCGGGCGAGAGACCCAGTACTTC. It specifies CASSHRTSGRETQYF.